These 25 T cell receptor beta chains share one sample of origin, sequenced in a study of somatic mutations in cytotoxic T cells in rheumatoid arthritis. Clones were sequenced by immunoSEQ multiplex PCR, and TCRdb holds only the in-frame ones, with some missing. This table holds about 33,000 clones, less than 85% found once. The sequencing input was CD8+ T cells sorted from blood. The source is a man aged 35 to 55 in good health.

This clone showed up just once. The chain uses TRBV6-1 and TRBJ2-5; TRBD1 matches at 7 bases. From germline, CDR1 is MNHNS and CDR2 SASEGT. Losses at the gene ends were 6 bases for V and 2 bases for J; bases not matched to a gene: 9. The CDR3 covers 15 residues. DNA for the CDR3: TGTGCCAGCAGAAAACAGGGGCCATATCAAGAGACCCAGTACTTC. Translated: CASRKQGPYQETQYF.

The chain is built from TRBV19 and TRBJ2-1, with D perhaps being TRBD1 or TRBD2 (5 bases each). The CDR3 covers 12 residues. V was pared by 5 bases and J by 9 bases, with 11 bases between. In germline, CDR1 is LNHDA, CDR2 SQIVND (reference sequence). The DNA for the CDR3 is TGTGCCAGTAGTTTTGGGGCGGGTGAGCAGTTCTTC. The encoded protein is CASSFGAGEQFF. Full variable domain (remainder filled in from reference TRBV19 and TRBJ2-1): DGGITQSPKYLFRKEGQNVTLSCEQNLNHDAMYWYRQDPGQGLRLIYYSQIVNDFQKGDIAEGYSVSREKKESFPLTVTSAQKNPTAFYLCASSFGAGEQFFGPGTRLTVL.

The J gene is TRBJ2-7, the V gene TRBV7-9, with D maybe TRBD2 (6 bases). The germline V gene encodes CDR1 SEHNR and CDR2 FQNEAQ (reference sequence). This CDR3 contains 15 residues. V was cut by 2 bases and J by 3 bases, with 14 bases left in between. The CDR3 sequence: CASSLFREKIYEQYF. The CDR3 region has the DNA TGTGCCAGCAGCTTATTCCGGGAGAAAATCTACGAGCAGTACTTC.

CDR3 region: CASSRGLTSDTQYF. DNA for the CDR3: TGTGCCAGCAGCCGAGGACTGACTTCAGATACGCAGTATTTT. The chain uses TRBV14 and TRBJ2-3, with TRBD2 as a possible D gene (5 bases). The length of the CDR3 is 14 residues. V gave up 4 bases and J gave up 4 bases, with 12 bases separating them. The germline V gene encodes CDR1 SGHDN and CDR2 FVKESK.

The chain is built from TRBV10-2 and TRBJ1-5; possibly TRBD1 for D (6 bases). The CDR3 is 12 residues long. In germline, CDR1 is WSHSY, CDR2 SAAADI. V lost 10 bases and J 5 bases, leaving 12 bases between the germline ends. The CDR3, as DNA: TGCGCCATTGGGGGGGCCGATCAGCCCCAGCATTTT. Protein: CAIGGADQPQHF.

CDR3 DNA sequence: TGTGCCAGCAGCGATACAGGGGGCAGGGTAGATACGCAGTATTTT. Translating gives CASSDTGGRVDTQYF. The chain employs TRBV11-2 and TRBJ2-3, with 9 bases that match TRBD1. This CDR3 has 15 residues. Germline assignment: CDR1 SGHAT and CDR2 FQNNGV. The V segment lost 5 bases and the J segment 5 bases; nucleotides outside the gene matches: 8.

J is TRBJ1-2 and V is TRBV21-1; the table's D gene call, TRBD1, was not cross checked with the DNA. TRBV21-1 is a listed pseudogene. This CDR3 has 15 residues. CDR3: CASSAGQGVNYGYTF. The CDR3 DNA reads TGTGCCAGCAGCGCTGGACAGGGTGTGAACTATGGCTACACCTTC.

This sequence joins TRBV5-6 and TRBJ2-7; 7 bases align to TRBD2. The length of the CDR3 is 14 residues. Germline loops: CDR1 SGHDT, CDR2 YYEEEE. Trimming removed 4 bases from V and 3 bases from J; junction bases left unmatched: 7. CDR3 loop: CASSAGLGRYEQYF. The CDR3 DNA reads as TGTGCCAGCAGCGCTGGACTAGGACGCTACGAGCAGTACTTC.

The chain employs TRBV7-9 and TRBJ2-7; D call uncertain. The CDR3 sequence is 12 residues long. Germline CDR1 is SEHNR and CDR2 is FQNEAQ (reference sequence). Trimming shortened V by 5 bases and J by 2 bases, and 7 bases separated the two germline ends. In nucleotides, the CDR3 is TGTGCCAGCAGCCCAGTCCCCTACGAGCAGTACTTC. Amino acid sequence: CASSPVPYEQYF. Drawing the rest from reference TRBV7-9 and TRBJ2-7, the complete variable domain is DTGVSQNPRHKITKRGQNVTFRCDPISEHNRLYWYRQTLGQGPEFLTYFQNEAQLEKSRLLSDRFSAERPKGSFSTLEIQRTEQGDSAMYLCASSPVPYEQYFGPGTRLTVT.

This chain uses TRBV11-2 with TRBJ1-6; TRBD1 is a possible D gene (5 bases). This CDR3 has 15 amino acids. The germline gives CDR1 SGHAT, CDR2 FQNNGV. The V end was cut by 5 bases, the J end by 8 bases, with 16 bases between. In DNA, the CDR3 is TGTGCCAGCAGCACACAGGACGGGCCGTATTCACCCCTCCACTTT. The encoded protein is CASSTQDGPYSPLHF. Based on the CDR3 plus reference TRBV11-2 and TRBJ1-6, the full variable domain is EAGVAQSPRYKIIEKRQSVAFWCNPISGHATLYWYQQILGQGPKLLIQFQNNGVVDDSQLPKDRFSAERLKGVDSTLKIQPAKLEDSAVYLCASSTQDGPYSPLHFGNGTRLTVT.

V is TRBV10-2 and J is TRBJ2-7; D not certain. There are 11 residues in the CDR3. CDR1 is WSHSY and CDR2 is SAAADI in the germline V gene. V was clipped by 4 bases and J by 4 bases, with 5 bases between them. For the CDR3, the DNA is TGCGCCAGCAGTGGGGGTTACGAGCAGTACTTC. It yields the protein CASSGGYEQYF.

V usage is TRBV27 and J usage is TRBJ2-1, with TRBD2 identical over 8 bases. With 0 bases clipped from V and 7 bases from J, the junction kept 5 bases outside the gene matches. Germline V gene sequence: CDR1 MNHEY, CDR2 SMNVEV (reference sequence). This CDR3 has 15 residues. CDR3 DNA sequence: TGTGCCAGCAGTTTATCGGTTCCTAGCGGGAATGAGCAGTTCTTC. Amino acids: CASSLSVPSGNEQFF.

The J gene is TRBJ1-1, the V gene TRBV2, with 7 bases lining up with TRBD1. The germline gives CDR1 SNHLY, CDR2 FYNNEI. The V segment lost 9 bases and the J segment 1 base; nucleotides outside the gene matches: 5. The CDR3 covers 13 residues. In DNA form, the CDR3 reads TGTGCCAGGACAGGGCCGGGGAACACTGAAGCTTTCTTT. It encodes CARTGPGNTEAFF.

The genes are TRBV27 and TRBJ1-5; D gene unclear. Trimming cost V 3 bases and J 7 bases, with 1 base left between them. Per the germline V gene, CDR1 is MNHEY and CDR2 is SMNVEV (reference sequence). The CDR3 runs 10 residues. The CDR3 spells CASSLQPQHF. CDR3 DNA sequence: TGTGCCAGCAGTTTGCAGCCCCAGCATTTT.

The V gene is TRBV6-5, the J gene TRBJ2-1; D is unresolved. This CDR3 is built from 13 residues. The germline V gene has CDR1 MNHEY and CDR2 SVGAGI. Trimming stripped 5 bases from V and 8 bases from J, with 13 bases between. The CDR3 spells CASSPLLPDEQFF. CDR3 DNA sequence: TGTGCCAGCAGTCCACTACTCCCCGATGAGCAGTTCTTC.

CDR3 loop: CASSFLQDRSNQPQHF. The CDR3 coding sequence is TGTGCCAGCAGCTTCCTACAGGATAGAAGCAATCAGCCCCAGCATTTT. The V gene is TRBV7-8, the J gene TRBJ1-5; maybe TRBD1 (5 bases). CDR3 length equals 16 residues. Germline loops: CDR1 SGHVS, CDR2 FQNEAQ. V was pared by 3 bases and J by 1 base, with 13 bases between.

The CDR3 region has the DNA TGTGCCAGCAGCCCCCGGGAAAAGGTGGCGCCAGATACGCAGTATTTT. Translating gives CASSPREKVAPDTQYF. The J gene is TRBJ2-3, the V gene TRBV27; D is perhaps TRBD2 (5 bases). Germline CDR1 reads MNHEY; CDR2 reads SMNVEV (reference sequence). CDR3 length: 16 amino acids. Trimming cost V 6 bases and J 4 bases, with 20 bases left between them.

The chain combines TRBV4-3 with TRBJ2-1; the match to TRBD2 covers 12 bases. Trimming removed 0 bases from V and 6 bases from J; junction bases left unmatched: 9. Germline CDR1 reads LGHNA; CDR2 reads YSLEER. The CDR3 totals 18 residues. The DNA for the CDR3 is TGCGCCAGCAGCCAAGATCAGCTAGCGGGAGGGCTGGGCAATGAGCAGTTCTTC. As protein: CASSQDQLAGGLGNEQFF.

The V call is TRBV7-9, the J call TRBJ2-7; the D gene is possibly TRBD1 (5 bases). The V gene lost 5 bases and the J gene lost 7 bases, with 15 bases spanning the gap. The V gene's germline CDR1 is SEHNR and CDR2 FQNEAQ (reference sequence). The CDR3 runs 13 residues. The CDR3 region has the DNA TGTGCCAGCAGCCCACCGCACCACAGGGAGCAGTACTTC. Residues: CASSPPHHREQYF.

The chain links TRBV5-6 to TRBJ2-7; D may be TRBD2 (6 bases). The CDR3 extends over 14 amino acids. V was shortened by 3 bases and J by 0 bases, with 10 bases between the two germline ends. Germline V gene lookup returns CDR1 SGHDT and CDR2 YYEEEE. The CDR3, as DNA: TGTGCCAGCAGCTGGGGGGACTCCTCCTACGAGCAGTACTTC. Translated: CASSWGDSSYEQYF.

The chain is built from TRBV5-6 and TRBJ1-5; D ambiguous. The CDR3 is 14 residues long. Germline V CDR1 and CDR2: SGHDT, YYEEEE. V was clipped by 0 bases and J by 7 bases, with 11 bases between them. The CDR3 nucleotides are TGTGCCAGCAGCTTGGACCCGGAGGAGCAGCCCCAGCATTTT. Translating gives CASSLDPEEQPQHF. Full variable domain (rest looked up from reference TRBV5-6 and TRBJ1-5): DAGVTQSPTHLIKTRGQQVTLRCSPKSGHDTVSWYQQALGQGPQFIFQYYEEEERQRGNFPDRFSGHQFPNYSSELNVNALLLGDSALYLCASSLDPEEQPQHFGDGTRLSIL.

The chain combines TRBV30 with TRBJ2-7; D is perhaps TRBD1 or TRBD2 (5 bases each). Trimming removed 3 bases from V and 6 bases from J, with 15 bases in between. The CDR3 covers 13 residues. Germline CDR1 reads GTSNPN; CDR2 reads SVGIG (reference sequence). The CDR3: CAWSPQGPAEQYF. For the CDR3, the DNA is TGTGCCTGGAGCCCCCAGGGACCCGCCGAGCAGTACTTC.

The CDR3 DNA reads TGTGCCAGCAGCTTAGGTCCTTCCTTCGGCTACACCTTC. Translated, it gives CASSLGPSFGYTF. The V and J genes are TRBV7-8 and TRBJ1-2; D gene unclear. Germline V gene lookup returns CDR1 SGHVS and CDR2 FQNEAQ. With 1 base removed from V and 8 bases from J, the gap between germline ends came to 11 bases. The CDR3 consists of 13 residues.

The rearrangement links TRBV11-2 to TRBJ2-5, with D possibly being TRBD1 (5 bases). The CDR3 length is 13 residues. CDR1 and CDR2 from the germline V gene are SGHAT and FQNNGV. The V and J ends lost 1 base and 3 bases respectively, with 6 bases between them. The CDR3 nucleotides are TGTGCCAGCAGCTTAGTAGGGGAAGAGACCCAGTACTTC. Amino acids: CASSLVGEETQYF.

V and J are TRBV6-5 and TRBJ1-2, with D perhaps TRBD1 (5 bases). Trimming stripped 4 bases from V and 4 bases from J, with 10 bases between. Germline loops: CDR1 MNHEY, CDR2 SVGAGI. The CDR3 spans 13 residues. In DNA, the CDR3 is TGTGCCAGCAGTTCGACAGACTCCTATGGCTACACCTTC. Translating it yields CASSSTDSYGYTF.